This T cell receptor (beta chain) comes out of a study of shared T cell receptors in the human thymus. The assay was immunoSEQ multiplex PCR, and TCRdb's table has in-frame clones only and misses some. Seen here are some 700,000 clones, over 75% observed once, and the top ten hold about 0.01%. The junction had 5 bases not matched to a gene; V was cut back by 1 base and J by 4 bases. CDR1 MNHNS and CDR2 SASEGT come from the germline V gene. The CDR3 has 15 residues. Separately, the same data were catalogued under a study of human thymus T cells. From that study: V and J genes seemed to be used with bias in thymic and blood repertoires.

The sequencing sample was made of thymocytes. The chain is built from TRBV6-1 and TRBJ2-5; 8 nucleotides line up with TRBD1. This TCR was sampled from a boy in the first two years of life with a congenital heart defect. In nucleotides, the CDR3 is TGTGCCAGCAGTGAAGGACAGGGGTTGGGAGAGACCCAGTACTTC. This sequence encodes CASSEGQGLGETQYF.